These 5 T cell receptor beta chains originate from one sample sequenced in a study of post-analysis software for immune sequencing data. Study conclusions and caveats: Compared with controls, patients had more of about 5 TRBV segments, including TRBV5-6, TRBV5-1 and TRBV20-1.

Researchers reported that TCR beta cDNA libraries carried unique molecular identifiers. One entry per CDR3 protein, called by TCRdb with MiXCR from the PCR reads. This sample has roughly 570,000 distinct CDR3 sequences, with approximately 31% found just once. Their antigens are not known. What was sequenced was blood. All receptors derive from a girl aged 2-17 years with multiple sclerosis.

Concerning this clonotype itself: Germline and junction disagree at one end, which may indicate a read error. The V gene is TRBV5-1, the J gene TRBJ1-1; D might be TRBD1 (6 bases). CDR3 size: 13 residues. CDR1 and CDR2 from the germline V gene are SGHRS and YFSETQ. Here the CDR3 DNA reads TGTGCCAGCAGCTTTAGCAGGGGAACTGAAGCTTTCTTT. Its protein is CASSFSRGTEAFF.

V is TRBV24-1 and J is TRBJ1-2; D is ambiguous. The V end was cut by 0 bases, the J end by 5 bases, with 21 bases between. Per germline, CDR1 KGHDR and CDR2 SFDVKD. The CDR3 contains 18 residues. CDR3 sequence: CATSDLRPRYGSSYGYTF. In DNA, the CDR3 is TGTGCCACCAGTGATTTGCGGCCCAGGTATGGATCGAGTTATGGCTACACCTTC.

As to this clonotype: Possible read error: a much larger clone is one base away. The V and J genes are TRBV20-1 and TRBJ1-5; maybe TRBD1 (6 bases). The CDR3 is 14 residues long. Germline V gene lookup returns CDR1 DFQATT and CDR2 SNEGSKA (reference sequence). The CDR3 nucleotides are TGCAGTGCTAGACTTACAGGGCACAATCAGCTCCAGCATTTT. It is translated as CSARLTGHNQLQHF.

This clonotype was observed a few times. The rearrangement joins TRBV6-5 to TRBJ2-7; 12 bases agree with TRBD2. V was pared by 2 bases and J by 3 bases, with 20 bases of the junction left unmatched. The CDR3 runs to 21 residues. Per germline, CDR1 MNHEY and CDR2 SVGAGI. The CDR3 region has the DNA TGTGCCAGCAGTTACCTTCACCCCGGGACTAGCGGGCGAGAGAGATACTACGAGCAGTACTTC. Translated: CASSYLHPGTSGRERYYEQYF.

This chain joins TRBV3-1 and TRBJ1-6; no reliable D call. Germline CDR1 is LGHDT and CDR2 is YNNKEL (reference sequence). The CDR3 has 17 residues. The V and J ends lost 1 base and 0 bases respectively, with 10 bases between them. DNA for the CDR3: TGTGCCAGCAGCCAAGGGGCTTTGAGCTCCTATAATTCACCCCTCCACTTT. Protein: CASSQGALSSYNSPLHF.